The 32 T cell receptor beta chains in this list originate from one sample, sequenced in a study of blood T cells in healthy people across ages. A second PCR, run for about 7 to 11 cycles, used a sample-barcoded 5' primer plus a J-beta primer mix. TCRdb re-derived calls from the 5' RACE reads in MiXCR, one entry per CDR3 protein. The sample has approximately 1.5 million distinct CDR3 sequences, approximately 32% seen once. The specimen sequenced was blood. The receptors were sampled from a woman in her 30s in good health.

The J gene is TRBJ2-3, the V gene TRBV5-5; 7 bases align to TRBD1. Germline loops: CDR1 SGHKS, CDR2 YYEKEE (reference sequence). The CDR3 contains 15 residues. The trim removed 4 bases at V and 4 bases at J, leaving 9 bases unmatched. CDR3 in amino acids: CASSQRGQRADTQYF. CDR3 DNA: TGTGCCAGCAGCCAGAGGGGACAGAGAGCAGATACGCAGTATTTT.

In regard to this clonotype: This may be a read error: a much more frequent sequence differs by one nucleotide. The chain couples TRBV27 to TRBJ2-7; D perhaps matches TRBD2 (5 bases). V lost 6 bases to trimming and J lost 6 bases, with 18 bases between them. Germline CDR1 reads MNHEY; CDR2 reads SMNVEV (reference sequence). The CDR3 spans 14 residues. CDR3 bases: TGTGCCAGCAGGACCTTCCGGGGTAACTGCGAGCAGTACTTC. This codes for CASRTFRGNCEQYF.

The CDR3 loop reads CASSFASGSGETQYF. In nucleotides, the CDR3 is TGTGCCAGCAGTTTCGCTAGCGGGAGCGGGGAGACCCAGTACTTC. The chain recombines TRBV12-3 or TRBV12-4 with TRBJ2-5; 10 bases fit TRBD2. The CDR3 sequence is 15 residues long. Germline trimming cut 3 bases from V and 5 bases from J; bases unmatched to any gene: 6.

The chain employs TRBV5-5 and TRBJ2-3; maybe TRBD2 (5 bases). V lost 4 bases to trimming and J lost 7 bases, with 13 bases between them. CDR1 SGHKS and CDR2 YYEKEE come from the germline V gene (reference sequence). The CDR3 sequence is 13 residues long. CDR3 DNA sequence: TGTGCCAGCAGCCGGGCGGTAGCGAATACGCAGTATTTT. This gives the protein CASSRAVANTQYF.

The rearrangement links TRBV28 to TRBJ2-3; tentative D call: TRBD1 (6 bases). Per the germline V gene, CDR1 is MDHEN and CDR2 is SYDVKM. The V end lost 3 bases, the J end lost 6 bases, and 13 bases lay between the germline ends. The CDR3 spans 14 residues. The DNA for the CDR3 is TGTGCCAGCAGTTTGTACACAGGGAAGGATACGCAGTATTTT. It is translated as CASSLYTGKDTQYF.

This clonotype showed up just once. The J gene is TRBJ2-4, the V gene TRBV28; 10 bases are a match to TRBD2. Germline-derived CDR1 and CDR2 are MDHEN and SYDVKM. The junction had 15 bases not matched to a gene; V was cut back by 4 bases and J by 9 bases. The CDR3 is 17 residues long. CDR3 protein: CASSSPGRAGGPIIQYF. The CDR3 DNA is TGTGCCAGCAGTTCCCCGGGACGAGCGGGAGGGCCGATCATTCAGTACTTC.

The CDR3 DNA reads TGTGCCAGCAGCCAGAGCTTCGAGCAGTACTTC. Protein product: CASSQSFEQYF. This chain uses TRBV3-1 with TRBJ2-5, with unresolved D. Judging by the DNA end, TRBJ2-7 fits better; the J call may be wrong. Germline loops: CDR1 LGHDT, CDR2 YNNKEL (reference sequence). This CDR3 contains 11 residues.

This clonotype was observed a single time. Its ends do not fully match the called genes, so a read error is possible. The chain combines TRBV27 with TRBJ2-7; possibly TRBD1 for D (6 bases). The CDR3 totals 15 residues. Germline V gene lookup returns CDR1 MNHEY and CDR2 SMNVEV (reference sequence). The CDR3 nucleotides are TGTGCCAGCAGTTTATCTGCGGACAGTTCCTACGGGCAGTACTTC. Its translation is CASSLSADSSYGQYF.

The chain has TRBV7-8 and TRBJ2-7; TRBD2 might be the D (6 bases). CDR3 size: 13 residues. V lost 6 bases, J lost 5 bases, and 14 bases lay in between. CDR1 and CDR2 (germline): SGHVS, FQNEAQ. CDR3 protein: CASRNRRVHEQYF. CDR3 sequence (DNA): TGTGCCAGCAGAAATAGGAGGGTACACGAGCAGTACTTC.

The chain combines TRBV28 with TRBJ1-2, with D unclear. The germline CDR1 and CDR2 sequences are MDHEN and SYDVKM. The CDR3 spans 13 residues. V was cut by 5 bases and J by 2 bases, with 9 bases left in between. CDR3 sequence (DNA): TGTGCCAGCAGTCCCCCACTAAACTATGGCTACACCTTC. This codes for CASSPPLNYGYTF.

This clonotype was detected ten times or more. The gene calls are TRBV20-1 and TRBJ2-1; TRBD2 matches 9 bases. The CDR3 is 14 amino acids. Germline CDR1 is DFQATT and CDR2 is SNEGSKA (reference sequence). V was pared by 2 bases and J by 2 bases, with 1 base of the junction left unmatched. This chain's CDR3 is CSARLAGPYNEQFF. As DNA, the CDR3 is TGCAGTGCTAGACTAGCGGGACCCTACAATGAGCAGTTCTTC.

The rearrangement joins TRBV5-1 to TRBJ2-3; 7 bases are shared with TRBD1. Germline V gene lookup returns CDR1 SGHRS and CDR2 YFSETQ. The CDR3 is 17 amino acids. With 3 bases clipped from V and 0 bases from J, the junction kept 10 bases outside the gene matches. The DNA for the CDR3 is TGCGCCAGCAGCTACAAACCGGGACAGCCGAGCACAGATACGCAGTATTTT. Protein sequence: CASSYKPGQPSTDTQYF.

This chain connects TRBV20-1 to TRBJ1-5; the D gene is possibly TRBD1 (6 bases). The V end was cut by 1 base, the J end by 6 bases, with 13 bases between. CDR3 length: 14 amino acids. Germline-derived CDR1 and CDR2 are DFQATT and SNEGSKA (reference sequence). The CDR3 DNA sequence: TGCAGTGCTAGAGGGTGGGAGGGGGTTCAGCCCCAGCATTTT. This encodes CSARGWEGVQPQHF.

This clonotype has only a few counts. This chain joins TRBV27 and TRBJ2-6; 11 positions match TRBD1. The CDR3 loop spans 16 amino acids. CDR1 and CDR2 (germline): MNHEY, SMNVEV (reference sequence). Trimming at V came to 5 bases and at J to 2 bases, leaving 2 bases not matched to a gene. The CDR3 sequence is CASSPGQGAGANVLTF. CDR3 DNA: TGTGCCAGCAGTCCGGGACAGGGGGCTGGGGCCAACGTCCTGACTTTC.

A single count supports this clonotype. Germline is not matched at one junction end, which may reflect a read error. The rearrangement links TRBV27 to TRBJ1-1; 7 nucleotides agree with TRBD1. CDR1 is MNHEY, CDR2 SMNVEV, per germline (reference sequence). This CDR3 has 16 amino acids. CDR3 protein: CASSPGTGTVNAEAFF. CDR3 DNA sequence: TGTGCCAGCAGTCCAGGTACCGGGACAGTGAACGCTGAAGCTTTCTTT.

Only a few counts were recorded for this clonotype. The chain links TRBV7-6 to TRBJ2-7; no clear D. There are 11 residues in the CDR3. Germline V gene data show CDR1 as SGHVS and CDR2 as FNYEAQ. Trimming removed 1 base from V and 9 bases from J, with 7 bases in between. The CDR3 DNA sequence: TGTGCCAGCAGCTTAGGTCCCGGGCAGTACTTC. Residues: CASSLGPGQYF.

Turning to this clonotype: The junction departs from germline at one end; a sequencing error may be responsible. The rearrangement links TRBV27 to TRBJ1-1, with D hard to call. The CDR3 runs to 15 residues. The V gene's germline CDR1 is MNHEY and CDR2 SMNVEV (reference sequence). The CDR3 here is CTSSLGLRRDDEAFF. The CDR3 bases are TGTACCAGCAGTTTAGGCTTAAGGAGAGATGATGAAGCTTTCTTT.

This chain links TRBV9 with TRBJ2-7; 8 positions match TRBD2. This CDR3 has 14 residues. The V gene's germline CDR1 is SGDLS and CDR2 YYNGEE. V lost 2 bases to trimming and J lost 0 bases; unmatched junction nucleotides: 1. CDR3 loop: CASSVSGNSYEQYF. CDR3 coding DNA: TGTGCCAGCAGCGTTAGCGGGAACTCCTACGAGCAGTACTTC.

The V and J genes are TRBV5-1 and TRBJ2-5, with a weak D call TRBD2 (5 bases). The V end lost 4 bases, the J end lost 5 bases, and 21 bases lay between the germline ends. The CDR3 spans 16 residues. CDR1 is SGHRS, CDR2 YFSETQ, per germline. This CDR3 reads CASSHTNRASGETQYF. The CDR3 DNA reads TGCGCCAGCAGCCACACCAATCGGGCCTCGGGGGAGACCCAGTACTTC.

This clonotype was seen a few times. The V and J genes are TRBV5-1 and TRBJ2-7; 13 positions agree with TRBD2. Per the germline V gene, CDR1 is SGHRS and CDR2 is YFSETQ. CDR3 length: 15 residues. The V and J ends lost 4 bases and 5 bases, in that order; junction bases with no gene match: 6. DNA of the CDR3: TGCGCCAGCAGCCCTTGGACTAGCGGGAGTCACGAGCAGTACTTC. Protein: CASSPWTSGSHEQYF.

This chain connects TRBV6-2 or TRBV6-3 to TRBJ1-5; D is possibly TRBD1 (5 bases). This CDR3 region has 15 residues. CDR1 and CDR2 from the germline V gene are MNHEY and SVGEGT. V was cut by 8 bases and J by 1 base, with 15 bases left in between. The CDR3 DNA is TGTGCCAGCGGTGGAGCAGGGAGGAGCAATCAGCCCCAGCATTTT. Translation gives CASGGAGRSNQPQHF.

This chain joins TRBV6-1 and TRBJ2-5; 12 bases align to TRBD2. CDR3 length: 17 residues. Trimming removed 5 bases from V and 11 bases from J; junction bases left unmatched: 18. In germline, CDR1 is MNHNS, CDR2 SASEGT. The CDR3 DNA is TGTGCCAGCAGTCTTACTAGCGGGGGGTCTCAGCGTAGTCAGCAGTACTTC. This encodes CASSLTSGGSQRSQQYF.

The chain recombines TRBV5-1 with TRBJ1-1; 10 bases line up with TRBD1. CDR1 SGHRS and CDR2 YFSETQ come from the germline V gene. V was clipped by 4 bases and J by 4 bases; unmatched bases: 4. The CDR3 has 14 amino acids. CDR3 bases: TGCGCCAGCAGCGGAGGGACAGGGGCCACTGAAGCTTTCTTT. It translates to CASSGGTGATEAFF.

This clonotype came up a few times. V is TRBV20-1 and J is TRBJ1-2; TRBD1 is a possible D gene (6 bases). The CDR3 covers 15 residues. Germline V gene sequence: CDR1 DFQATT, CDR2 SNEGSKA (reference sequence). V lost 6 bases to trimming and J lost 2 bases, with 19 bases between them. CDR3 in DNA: TGCAGTGCGTCTAAGGGGGGGGATACAAACTATGGCTACACCTTC. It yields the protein CSASKGGDTNYGYTF.

The CDR3 bases are TGTGCCAGCAGTGAAGTCTCGGAGGAGTTCTTC. This sequence encodes CASSEVSEEFF. The V call is TRBV6-1, the J call TRBJ2-1; D perhaps matches TRBD2 (5 bases). V shed 1 base and J shed 14 bases, with 9 bases lying between them. Germline V lookup: CDR1 MNHNS, CDR2 SASEGT. The CDR3 has 11 amino acids.

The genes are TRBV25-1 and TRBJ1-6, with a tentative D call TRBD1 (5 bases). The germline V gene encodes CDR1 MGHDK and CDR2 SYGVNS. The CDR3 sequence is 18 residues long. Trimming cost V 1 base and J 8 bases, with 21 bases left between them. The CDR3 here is CASSEWVAVGGSDSPLHF. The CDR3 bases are TGTGCCAGCAGTGAATGGGTAGCCGTGGGGGGATCCGATTCACCCCTCCACTTT.

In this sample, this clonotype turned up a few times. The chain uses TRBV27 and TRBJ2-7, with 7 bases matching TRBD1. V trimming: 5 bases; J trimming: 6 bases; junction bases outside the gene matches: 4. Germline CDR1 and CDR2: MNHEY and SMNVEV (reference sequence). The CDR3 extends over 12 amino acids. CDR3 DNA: TGTGCCAGCAGTCCCGGACAGGTCGAGCAGTACTTC. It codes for CASSPGQVEQYF.

The CDR3 DNA sequence: TGCAGTGCTAGACTTCCGGGACACCGGGCAGATACGCAGTATTTT. Encoded protein: CSARLPGHRADTQYF. The chain couples TRBV20-1 to TRBJ2-3; D may be TRBD1 (6 bases). This CDR3 spans 15 amino acids. The germline gives CDR1 DFQATT, CDR2 SNEGSKA (reference sequence). V was pared by 2 bases and J by 4 bases, with 16 bases between.

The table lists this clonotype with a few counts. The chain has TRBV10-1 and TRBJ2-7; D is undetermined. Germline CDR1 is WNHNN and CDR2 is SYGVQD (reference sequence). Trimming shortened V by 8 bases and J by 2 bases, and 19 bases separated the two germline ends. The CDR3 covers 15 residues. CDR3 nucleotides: TGCGCCAGCTCGCCGGAAGTCCAGGAGACCTACGAGCAGTACTTC. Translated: CASSPEVQETYEQYF.

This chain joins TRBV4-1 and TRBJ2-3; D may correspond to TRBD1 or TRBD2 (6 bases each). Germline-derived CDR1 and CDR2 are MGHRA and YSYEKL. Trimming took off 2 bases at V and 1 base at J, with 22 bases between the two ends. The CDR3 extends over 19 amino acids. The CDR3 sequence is CASSQPPRNGGGGTDTQYF. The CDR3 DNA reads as TGCGCCAGCAGCCAACCTCCCCGAAACGGGGGCGGGGGCACAGATACGCAGTATTTT.

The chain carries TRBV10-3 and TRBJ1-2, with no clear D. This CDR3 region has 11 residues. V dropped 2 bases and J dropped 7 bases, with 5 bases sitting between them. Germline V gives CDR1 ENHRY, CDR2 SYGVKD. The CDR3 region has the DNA TGTGCCATCAGTGAGGGGCCTGGCTACACCTTC. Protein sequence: CAISEGPGYTF.

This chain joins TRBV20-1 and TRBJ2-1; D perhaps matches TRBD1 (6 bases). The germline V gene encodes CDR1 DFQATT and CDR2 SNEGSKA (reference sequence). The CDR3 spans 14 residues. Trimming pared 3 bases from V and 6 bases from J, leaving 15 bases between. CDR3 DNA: TGCAGTGCTAGGAGGGATGGGGGCGGCAATGAGCAGTTCTTC. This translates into CSARRDGGGNEQFF.